The T cell receptor beta chain described here comes from a study of PD-1 blockade in mismatch repair-deficient tumors. Study as a whole: All were previously treated, progressing patients with about twelve mismatch repair-deficient cancer types.

This clone showed up just a few times. Its target is not known. Every patient had mismatch repair deficiency by PCR or immunohistochemistry. TCR sequencing covered a few patients who responded to pembrolizumab. Study-level points and caveats: Rapid post-treatment expansion, then contraction, generally preceding radiologic response, marked tumor-resident clones.

The data were produced by immunoSEQ multiplex PCR, yet TCRdb's version contains in-frame clones alone and is incomplete. The data contain roughly 110,000 clones, roughly 80% of them singletons. Material: peripheral blood, obtained approximately 60 weeks after starting pembrolizumab. The sequence was collected from an adult with mismatch repair-deficient cancer.

The DNA for the CDR3 is TGTGCCAGCAGCCTACAGGGGGACTATGGCTACACCTTC. Its translation is CASSLQGDYGYTF. The chain combines TRBV7-9 with TRBJ1-2, with TRBD1 identical over 8 bases. The germline V gene encodes CDR1 SEHNR and CDR2 FQNEAQ (reference sequence). CDR3 length equals 13 residues. V dropped 5 bases and J dropped 3; count of bases not matched to a gene: 2.